Shown below are 10 T cell receptor beta chains from a single sample sequenced in a study of identifying expanded T cells in peripheral blood. Produced via immunoSEQ multiplex PCR; TCRdb's table is partial and in-frame only. The sample lists approximately 100,000 clones; about 89% were seen once. Sequencing was performed on blood. Source of these receptors: a person aged 18-70 years in good health.

This chain connects TRBV4-1 to TRBJ2-2; D gene uncertain. Germline V gene data show CDR1 as MGHRA and CDR2 as YSYEKL. V lost 1 base and J 4 bases, leaving 7 bases between the germline ends. The CDR3 consists of 14 residues. The CDR3 nucleotides are TGCGCCAGCAGCCAAGTGCGGATCACCGGGGAGCTGTTTTTT. Translating gives CASSQVRITGELFF.

This rearrangement joins TRBV6-6 to TRBJ1-1; D unclear. Trimming removed 0 bases from V and 6 bases from J, with 17 bases in between. The CDR3 sequence is 16 residues long. Germline V gene sequence: CDR1 MNHNY, CDR2 SVGAGI (reference sequence). CDR3 nucleotide sequence: TGTGCCAGCAGTTACTCGAGTACGCGGGCTGGGGCTGAAGCTTTCTTT. Protein product: CASSYSSTRAGAEAFF.

The rearrangement joins TRBV6-5 to TRBJ2-1; 8 nucleotides match TRBD2. The V and J ends lost 8 bases and 4 bases, in that order; junction bases with no gene match: 4. The CDR3 covers 13 residues. The V gene's germline CDR1 is MNHEY and CDR2 SVGAGI. The CDR3 spells CASSPGGYNEQFF. Here the CDR3 DNA reads TGTGCCAGCTCCCCGGGGGGGTACAATGAGCAGTTCTTC.

The V and J genes are TRBV4-3 and TRBJ2-4; D is unclear. The CDR3 loop spans 16 amino acids. Germline-derived CDR1 and CDR2 are LGHNA and YSLEER. Trimming pared 1 base from V and 4 bases from J, leaving 14 bases between. The DNA for the CDR3 is TGCGCCAGCAGCCAAGGCACCAGGAGCGCAAAAAACATTCAGTACTTC. This sequence encodes CASSQGTRSAKNIQYF.

This rearrangement joins TRBV6-5 to TRBJ1-5; a possible D gene is TRBD1 (5 bases). CDR1 is MNHEY, CDR2 SVGAGI, per germline. V dropped 6 bases and J dropped 0 bases, with 12 bases sitting between them. This CDR3 contains 15 residues. Here the CDR3 reads CASSPGPYSNQPQHF. The CDR3 DNA reads as TGTGCCAGCAGCCCAGGGCCATATAGCAATCAGCCCCAGCATTTT.

The V and J genes are TRBV5-4 and TRBJ2-7; D tentatively reads TRBD1 or TRBD2 (5 bases each). The CDR3 runs to 15 residues. Trimming left V 3 bases short and J 0 bases short, with 13 bases between. CDR1 is SGHNT and CDR2 is YYREEE in the germline V gene (reference sequence). The CDR3 loop is CASSSGTESSYEQYF. The CDR3 region has the DNA TGTGCCAGCAGCTCTGGGACGGAGAGCTCCTACGAGCAGTACTTC.

The chain has TRBV5-1 and TRBJ1-2; D unresolved. The CDR3 loop spans 17 amino acids. Trimming left V 0 bases short and J 4 bases short, with 19 bases between. CDR1 is SGHRS and CDR2 is YFSETQ in the germline V gene. The CDR3 loop is CASSLGIIMEGTYGYTF. The CDR3 region has the DNA TGCGCCAGCAGCTTGGGTATAATAATGGAGGGTACCTATGGCTACACCTTC.

This chain links TRBV10-3 with TRBJ2-2; 10 bases agree with TRBD1. The CDR3 runs to 16 residues. V dropped 0 bases and J dropped 6; count of bases not matched to a gene: 4. Germline V gene data show CDR1 as ENHRY and CDR2 as SYGVKD. In nucleotides, the CDR3 is TGTGCCATCAGTGAGTCGGGGACAGGGGTATCCGGGGAGCTGTTTTTT. Translation gives CAISESGTGVSGELFF.

This chain links TRBV6-5 with TRBJ2-1; D is unclear. The CDR3 spans 13 residues. Germline assignment: CDR1 MNHEY and CDR2 SVGAGI. V was trimmed by 6 bases and J by 10 bases, leaving 16 bases between them. CDR3 loop: CASSWDGLREQFF. In DNA form, the CDR3 reads TGTGCCAGCAGCTGGGATGGCCTGCGGGAGCAGTTCTTC.

J is TRBJ1-2 and V is TRBV10-3; a possible D gene is TRBD1 (5 bases). Trimming took off 4 bases at V and 4 bases at J, with 16 bases between the two ends. The length of the CDR3 is 15 residues. Per germline, CDR1 ENHRY and CDR2 SYGVKD. The CDR3 reads CAISGRDAQPYGYTF. In DNA form, the CDR3 reads TGTGCCATCAGTGGCCGGGACGCACAGCCCTATGGCTACACCTTC.